These 4 T cell receptor beta chains were sequenced from one sample in a study of T-cell memory formation after mild COVID-19. TCRdb used MiXCR to reprocess the 5' RACE reads, holding one entry per CDR3 protein. The sample records tens of thousands of distinct CDR3 sequences, around 16% being singletons. Sample: PBMCs or a T cell subset sorted from them (not recorded which). The origin of the receptors is a man aged 18 to 35 who had mild COVID-19 (a few samples of this study predate the infection). Cell type and time point are not known.

This clonotype has just a few counts. The chain employs TRBV7-2 and TRBJ2-3; D is tentatively TRBD1 or TRBD2 (6 bases each). The CDR3 totals 14 residues. The germline CDR1 and CDR2 sequences are SGHTA and FQGNSA. V was cut by 4 bases and J by 6 bases, with 14 bases left in between. The CDR3 sequence is CASSSERGHDTQYF. CDR3 DNA: TGTGCCAGCAGCTCTGAACGGGGGCATGATACGCAGTATTTT.

This clonotype appeared a few times. The chain joins TRBV11-2 to TRBJ2-5; no clear D. This CDR3 is 12 amino acids long. Trimming removed 1 base at V and 5 bases at J, with 5 bases between. Per germline, CDR1 SGHAT and CDR2 FQNNGV. CDR3 DNA sequence: TGTGCCAGCAGCTTAGTACCCGAGACCCAGTACTTC. As protein: CASSLVPETQYF.

The V and J genes are TRBV27 and TRBJ1-1, with a tentative D call TRBD1 (5 bases). CDR1 is MNHEY and CDR2 is SMNVEV in the germline V gene (reference sequence). V shed 5 bases and J shed 0 bases, with 13 bases lying between them. The length of the CDR3 is 15 residues. The CDR3 coding sequence is TGTGCCAGCAGTCTCTCAAGGGGCCTGAACACTGAAGCTTTCTTT. Translated, it gives CASSLSRGLNTEAFF.

The genes are TRBV5-1 and TRBJ1-2; D is possibly TRBD1 (5 bases). The germline V gene has CDR1 SGHRS and CDR2 YFSETQ. V lost 4 bases to trimming and J lost 8 bases, with 15 bases between them. The CDR3 runs to 13 residues. The CDR3, as DNA: TGCGCCAGCAGCCTGGCGGGACCCAGCGGCTACACCTTC. This sequence encodes CASSLAGPSGYTF.